This T cell receptor beta chain was retrieved from a study of low-dose radiotherapy and immunotherapy resistance in tumors. About the study: Members of Cohort 2 were treated with 1 Gy per fraction every two weeks; their total was 13 Gy over 26 weeks.

Alpha- and beta-chain coverage of first-strand cDNA came from TRAV- and TRBV-specific primers. PCR amplification of the TCRs was performed with Phusion for 20 PCR cycles, and it relied on a constant-region primer together with a V-primer adapter. With in vitro transcription, the isolated mRNA was amplified. MiXCR, run by TCRdb on the reads, gives a single entry per CDR3 protein. Counted here are nearly 60,000 distinct CDR3 sequences, about 23% occurring once; the ten biggest clones make up 6.7%. This clonotype was recorded many times. Trimming shortened V by 0 bases and J by 0 bases, and 12 bases separated the two germline ends. The CDR3 runs to 17 residues. Germline V CDR1 and CDR2: LGHNA, YNFKEQ. Indicated time point: after trial treatment. Treatment: LDRT plus nivolumab, ipilimumab, low-dose cyclophosphamide and aspirin (RACIN trial).

The sequence came from a male donor with prostate cancer. V is TRBV4-2 and J is TRBJ2-1; the D gene is possibly TRBD2 (5 bases). The specimen was PBMCs, collected after low-dose radiotherapy plus immunotherapy. The CDR3 DNA reads TGTGCCAGCAGCCAAGATAGAAGCGGAAGCTCCTACAATGAGCAGTTCTTC. This gives the protein CASSQDRSGSSYNEQFF.